Each of the 21 T cell receptor beta chains below was sequenced from the same sample in a study of blood T cell repertoires in COVID-19. The data were produced by immunoSEQ multiplex PCR, yet TCRdb's version contains in-frame clones alone and is incomplete. The table records around 100,000 clones, roughly 89% of them present only once. The material sequenced was peripheral blood. All receptors come from a man in his 70s with active or convalescent COVID-19.

J is TRBJ2-1 and V is TRBV2; D might be TRBD1 (6 bases). The CDR3 has 15 residues. Germline values: CDR1 SNHLY, CDR2 FYNNEI. The V end lost 4 bases, the J end lost 3 bases, and 13 bases lay between the germline ends. The CDR3 reads CASSATGLSYNEQFF. For the CDR3, the DNA is TGTGCCAGCAGTGCCACAGGGTTAAGCTACAATGAGCAGTTCTTC.

The chain joins TRBV6-5 to TRBJ1-1; 7 positions match TRBD1. Losses at the gene ends were 7 bases for V and 0 bases for J; bases not matched to a gene: 5. This CDR3 is 14 amino acids long. Per germline, CDR1 MNHEY and CDR2 SVGAGI. The CDR3 nucleotides read TGTGCCAGCACCGCGGACAGGTTGAACACTGAAGCTTTCTTT. Amino acids: CASTADRLNTEAFF.

The chain carries TRBV11-2 and TRBJ2-5, with TRBD2 matching 11 bases. The CDR3 length is 17 residues. With 5 bases clipped from V and 5 bases from J, the junction kept 13 bases outside the gene matches. Germline V gene lookup returns CDR1 SGHAT and CDR2 FQNNGV. CDR3 in amino acids: CASSRRRASGGLETQYF. The CDR3 nucleotides are TGTGCCAGCAGCCGTCGCCGGGCTAGCGGGGGGTTGGAGACCCAGTACTTC. The full variable domain, with the rest looked up from reference TRBV11-2 and TRBJ2-5, is EAGVAQSPRYKIIEKRQSVAFWCNPISGHATLYWYQQILGQGPKLLIQFQNNGVVDDSQLPKDRFSAERLKGVDSTLKIQPAKLEDSAVYLCASSRRRASGGLETQYFGPGTRLLVL.

This chain joins TRBV19 and TRBJ1-1; D is undetermined. Trimming cost V 1 base and J 5 bases, with 11 bases left between them. In germline, CDR1 is LNHDA, CDR2 SQIVND (reference sequence). The CDR3 contains 14 residues. The CDR3 region has the DNA TGTGCCAGTAGTATAGGGCGGGATTGGACTGAAGCTTTCTTT. This sequence encodes CASSIGRDWTEAFF.

The chain's CDR3 is CASSYNRYQETQYF. The CDR3 nucleotides are TGTGCCAGCAGTTACAATCGGTACCAAGAGACCCAGTACTTC. The chain combines TRBV6-5 with TRBJ2-5; the D is unclear. This CDR3 has 14 amino acids. The V gene's germline CDR1 is MNHEY and CDR2 SVGAGI. V was cut by 2 bases and J by 0 bases, with 7 bases left in between.

The chain recombines TRBV5-5 with TRBJ2-3; TRBD1 matches 7 bases. Germline CDR1 SGHKS, CDR2 YYEKEE (reference sequence). Trimming at V came to 2 bases and at J to 2 bases, leaving 14 bases not matched to a gene. This CDR3 comprises 18 residues. As DNA, the CDR3 is TGTGCCAGCAGCTTCGGGACAGTTGACTCCGGTTACACAGATACGCAGTATTTT. This gives the protein CASSFGTVDSGYTDTQYF.

This chain joins TRBV12-3 or TRBV12-4 and TRBJ2-1; D is ambiguous. This CDR3 is built from 12 residues. Trimming left V 6 bases short and J 6 bases short, with 9 bases between. CDR3 loop: CASSLTRNEQFF. The CDR3 region has the DNA TGTGCCAGCAGCCTTACGCGCAATGAGCAGTTCTTC.

This clone came up a few times. The chain joins TRBV6-5 to TRBJ1-6; 10 bases line up with TRBD1. After removal of 6 bases from V and 8 bases from J, the junction contained 4 bases not matched to a gene. Germline V CDR1 and CDR2: MNHEY, SVGAGI. The CDR3 runs 14 residues. This chain's CDR3 is CASRTGTGDSPLHF. Written as DNA, the CDR3 is TGTGCCAGCAGAACCGGGACAGGGGATTCACCCCTCCACTTT.

CDR3 protein: CASSFFYTEAFF. The CDR3 nucleotides read TGTGCCAGCAGTTTTTTCTACACTGAAGCTTTCTTT. This rearrangement joins TRBV28 to TRBJ1-1; D not resolved. Germline values: CDR1 MDHEN, CDR2 SYDVKM. Trimming removed 3 bases from V and 3 bases from J, with 5 bases in between. The CDR3 runs 12 residues.

The V gene is TRBV11-3, the J gene TRBJ2-5; 7 bases map to TRBD1. With V trimmed by 5 bases and J by 5 bases, 5 bases remained unmatched. The V gene's germline CDR1 is SGHNT and CDR2 YENEEA. The CDR3 spans 13 residues. The CDR3 DNA is TGTGCCAGCAGCCGACAGGGCGGGGAGACCCAGTACTTC. Translating it yields CASSRQGGETQYF.

The V gene is TRBV5-6, the J gene TRBJ2-2, with D unresolved. Germline V CDR1 and CDR2: SGHDT, YYEEEE. CDR3 length: 16 residues. The V and J ends lost 0 bases and 2 bases respectively, with 11 bases between them. The CDR3 region is CASSLGRAFNTGELFF. The CDR3 region has the DNA TGTGCCAGCAGCTTGGGTAGAGCGTTCAACACCGGGGAGCTGTTTTTT.

The chain recombines TRBV19 with TRBJ2-1; TRBD1 matches 11 bases. The germline V gene has CDR1 LNHDA and CDR2 SQIVND (reference sequence). The V segment lost 7 bases and the J segment 9 bases; nucleotides outside the gene matches: 5. CDR3 size: 13 residues. The chain's CDR3 is CASKGQGVSEQFF. The DNA of the CDR3 is TGTGCCAGTAAGGGACAGGGGGTTAGTGAGCAGTTCTTC.

This clone was counted between two and nine times. A read error may produce the germline difference seen at one junction end. CDR3 sequence reads: CASSEATRSGNTIYF. The CDR3 nucleotides read TGTGCCAGCAGCGAAGCAACTCGCTCTGGAAACACCATATATTTT. The rearrangement links TRBV2 to TRBJ1-3; D remains ambiguous. Germline V gene lookup returns CDR1 SNHLY and CDR2 FYNNEI. The CDR3 sequence is 15 residues long.

This clone showed up just once. V and J are TRBV10-3 and TRBJ1-2; 7 bases line up with TRBD1. Per the germline V gene, CDR1 is ENHRY and CDR2 is SYGVKD. This CDR3 has 14 amino acids. V shed 6 bases, J shed 2 bases, and the junction held 6 bases outside the gene matches. CDR3 amino acids: CAISPGDSNYGYTF. DNA for the CDR3: TGTGCCATCAGCCCGGGGGACAGCAACTATGGCTACACCTTC.

The chain joins TRBV2 to TRBJ2-7; 10 bases match TRBD2. Trimming cost V 6 bases and J 2 bases; bases outside gene matches: 13. This CDR3 is built from 17 residues. From germline, CDR1 is SNHLY and CDR2 FYNNEI. This CDR3 is CASSQNTLAGGPYEQYF. For the CDR3, the DNA is TGTGCCAGCAGCCAAAATACTTTAGCGGGGGGACCCTACGAGCAGTACTTC.

The gene calls are TRBV5-4 and TRBJ1-2, with TRBD1 matching 10 bases. There are 14 residues in the CDR3. The J segment lost 2 bases and the V segment lost 4 bases, leaving 2 bases of the junction unmatched. CDR1 SGHNT and CDR2 YYREEE come from the germline V gene (reference sequence). CDR3 bases: TGTGCCAGCAGCCGGGGACAGGGGAACTATGGCTACACCTTC. Protein product: CASSRGQGNYGYTF.

The chain links TRBV6-5 to TRBJ2-3; 8 positions match TRBD2. V dropped 7 bases and J dropped 3; count of bases not matched to a gene: 9. The CDR3 sequence is 15 residues long. In germline, CDR1 is MNHEY, CDR2 SVGAGI. The CDR3 DNA sequence: TGTGCCAGCACCCTCGGGGGGGCCGGAACAGATACGCAGTATTTT. This sequence encodes CASTLGGAGTDTQYF.

CDR3 amino acids: CASSTIGLSYEQYF. In DNA, the CDR3 is TGTGCCAGCAGTACTATTGGTCTATCCTACGAGCAGTACTTC. The rearrangement uses TRBV6-2 or TRBV6-3 and TRBJ2-7; no clear D gene. The CDR3 is 14 residues long. Germline V gives CDR1 MNHEY, CDR2 SVGEGT. V was pared by 5 bases and J by 1 base, with 12 bases between.

The V gene is TRBV27, the J gene TRBJ2-3, with TRBD2 identical over 14 bases. Germline V gene lookup returns CDR1 MNHEY and CDR2 SMNVEV (reference sequence). CDR3 length: 19 residues. V lost 1 base and J lost 2; bases outside the gene matches: 8. CDR3 loop: CASSLFGTSGGGDTDTQYF. The CDR3 DNA follows: TGTGCCAGCAGTTTATTCGGGACTAGCGGGGGCGGGGACACAGATACGCAGTATTTT.

The CDR3 nucleotides read TGTGCCAGCAGCATGGGACAGGGGCACAATGAGCAGTTCTTC. Its translation is CASSMGQGHNEQFF. This chain uses TRBV5-5 with TRBJ2-1; 10 bases match TRBD1. The V gene end was trimmed by 4 bases and the J gene end by 5 bases; junction bases not matched to a gene: 3. The CDR3 extends over 14 amino acids. Germline V gene lookup returns CDR1 SGHKS and CDR2 YYEKEE (reference sequence).

Here the CDR3 reads CAWMRAPGEETQYF. In DNA form, the CDR3 reads TGTGCCTGGATGCGGGCCCCAGGCGAAGAGACCCAGTACTTC. The chain combines TRBV30 with TRBJ2-5, with D possibly being TRBD2 (5 bases). This CDR3 region has 14 residues. Deletions cut 4 bases from V and 3 bases from J, with 15 bases between. Germline loops: CDR1 GTSNPN, CDR2 SVGIG (reference sequence).